One T cell receptor beta chain is described in this entry. Its antigen is undetermined. Sequencing was performed with immunoSEQ multiplex PCR; in TCRdb, only in-frame clones are kept and a portion is missing. Of 130,000 to 150,000 clones in the sample, approximately 78% are singletons; the top ten hold 3.5% to 5%. The data were taken from a study of T cell responses to AZD1222 COVID-19 vaccine. Whole-study results and caveats: Researchers report vaccine-associated CD4 TCRs spanning spike, with dominance at 160-218 and 743-854. Clonal diversity was possibly underestimated, and white British individuals and females predominated among donors. Unmutated variant regions are reportedly targeted by nearly half of spike-specific TCRs.

This CDR3 has 16 amino acids. Germline CDR1 LGHNA, CDR2 YNFKEQ. The V and J ends lost 2 bases and 0 bases respectively, with 10 bases between them. The sequenced sample was peripheral blood, obtained on day 0 of MenACWY control vaccination. The TCR was taken from an adult in good health. The V call is TRBV4-2, the J call TRBJ1-4, with unresolved D. The CDR3 loop reads CASSQTWAATNEKLFF. The CDR3 DNA is TGTGCCAGCAGCCAAACTTGGGCCGCAACTAATGAAAAACTGTTTTTT.